This T cell receptor (beta chain) appears in the sequencing data of a study of blood T cells in healthy people across ages (dated by TCRdb to the mid-2010s). The study in broad terms: In model experiments, roughly one uniquely barcoded TCR beta cDNA molecule per two T cells was captured by template switching. Using deep sequencing normalized with unique cDNA molecular identifiers, the study measured how TCR beta repertoire diversity changes with age. The donors were split into four age groups: young (average 16 years), middle-aged (roughly 39), aged (about 62) and long-lived (roughly 80). Donors of different ages were randomly distributed across sequencing lanes to avoid experimental bias. Two additional independent replicas of 1 million unique cDNA reads from the same blood draw were analyzed for two donors (one aged 18 to 29 and one aged 80 or older). Findings and caveats that apply to the study as a whole: Compared with the aged group, the long-lived group had more naive CD4+ T cells, fewer expanded clones and increased TCR diversity, suggesting age selection. Observed TCR beta diversity correlated strongly with the percentage of naive T cells measured by flow cytometry. Since profiling was done on bulk unsorted PBMCs, naive and antigen-experienced compartments could not be conclusively compared. Because the CMV infection status of the donors was unknown, age-related changes in expanded clonotypes may potentially have been confounded. Estimates of total diversity based on one million sequenced T cells were regarded as lower bounds and as underestimates. As age increased, observed TCR beta diversity per million T cells dropped in a roughly linear way, and a significant reduction was already evident by age 40.

Libraries were constructed by 5' RACE. TCRdb shows the sequencer as Illumina HiSeq 2500. A second PCR of about 6 to 11 cycles was run with a J-beta primer mix and a sample-barcoded 5' primer. A template-switch 5' adaptor carrying 12 random nucleotides introduced a unique molecular identifier onto each TCR beta cDNA molecule. Each sample yielded at least 3 million CDR3-containing paired-end reads. All of the RNA was converted into first-strand cDNA using the Mint cDNA synthesis kit, with a TRBC-specific oligonucleotide serving as the primer. Following uracil-DNA glycosylase treatment, all cDNA underwent a first 18-cycle PCR with the universal primers M1SS and BC2_uni_R. The original methods were these. For normalization, 1 million high-quality reads were randomly selected from each sample, with every read carrying a distinct molecular identifier. Instead of being binned into consensus sequences, reads with shared molecular identifiers were discarded. MiTCR, run with a Q25 quality threshold and the strictest error-elimination algorithm, handled CDR3 identification, clonotype clustering and error correction. Lower-bound total TCR beta diversity was estimated with a nonparametric unseen species model using Euler transformation. The public reads were quality trimmed at Q25 with fastp and then assembled into clones with MiXCR by TCRdb, keeping productive beta chains. All rows with the same CDR3 protein become a single entry with the most common DNA and genes. For this entry, the V and J calls and clone size follow TCRdb and not the study's own pipeline. Counted in this sample were about 1.1 million distinct CDR3 sequences; under 40% of them appeared once. Around 14% of the sample is taken by the ten largest.

This clonotype has more than one count but fewer than ten. It has no known antigen specificity. The record has no base qualities; no much larger clone is one base away. Donors were 35 to 40 systemically healthy Caucasian individuals from Russia aged roughly 6 to 95 years. Around 10 milliliters of peripheral blood were collected from each donor into EDTA-treated Vacutainer tubes. Ficoll-Paque density-gradient centrifugation was used to isolate PBMCs, with at least 7 million obtained per sample. Trizol reagent was used to extract total RNA from the PBMCs, yielding at least 5 micrograms per sample. The percentages of naive CD45RAhigh/CD27high T cells were determined by flow cytometry on a PBMC aliquot from every donor. The CDR1 and CDR2 encoded by the germline V gene are SGHDN and FVKESK. Reading from cysteine to phenylalanine, the CDR3 counts 13 amino acids. The kept DNA is CDR3 alone, 39 bases in frame from the first base. The germline ends are 9 bases apart after V is trimmed by 1 base and J by 5 bases.

This TCR was sampled from a man aged 18 to 30 in good health. The rearranged segments are TRBV14 and TRBJ2-7; no D segment can be confidently identified. The sequencing sample was made of blood. The CDR3 loop reads CASSQVGNHEQYF. The bases read TGTGCCAGCAGCCAAGTAGGGAACCACGAGCAGTACTTC.